The T cell receptor (beta chain) described here comes from a study of cytomegalovirus exposure and HLA in healthy donors. In germline, CDR1 is SGHNT, CDR2 YENEEA. The CDR3 is 13 residues long. Deletions cut 5 bases from V and 3 bases from J, with 11 bases between. PCR was performed using 60 Vbeta and 13 Jbeta primers. Assay used: immunoSEQ multiplex PCR; TCRdb lists only in-frame clones, some missing. The data hold about 190,000 clones, with roughly four fifths observed a single time. V usage is TRBV11-3 and J usage is TRBJ2-7, with TRBD2 as a possible D gene (5 bases). Sequenced sample: PBMCs. The TCR originated in a woman in her twenties or thirties in good health and CMV-seropositive. CDR3 in DNA: TGTGCCAGCAGCCCCCATCGGGACTACGAGCAGTACTTC. Translation: CASSPHRDYEQYF.